A selection of T cell receptor beta chains follows, all from one sample in a study of blood T cell repertoires in COVID-19. The protocol was immunoSEQ multiplex PCR, while the TCRdb copy is restricted to in-frame clones and leaves out a portion. There are around 260,000 clones in the sample; 85% to 90% occur only once, and about an eighth lies in the top ten. Sample: peripheral blood. These receptors were taken from a human donor in a cohort sampled during active COVID-19. CDR3s include the opening cysteine and the closing phenylalanine or tryptophan. The D gene is left open where the match is weak. Clone size appears in some rows only: once, few, many, or a class for an expanded clone.

j_call | v_call | clone_size | d_call | cdr3_nt | cdr3_aa
TRBJ1-2 | TRBV12-3/TRBV12-4 | NA | NA | TGTGCCAGCAGTTTACGGGGAATGGATGGCTACACCTTC | CASSLRGMDGYTF
TRBJ1-3 | TRBV28 | few | TRBD1 | TGTGCCAGCAGCCCCATCGACAGGGTTACTGGAAACACCATATATTTT | CASSPIDRVTGNTIYF
TRBJ2-1 | TRBV16 | NA | TRBD1 | TGTGCCAGCAGCCGAGGGACAGGGGGGTACAATGAGCAGTTCTTC | CASSRGTGGYNEQFF
TRBJ1-5 | TRBV19 | NA | NA | TGTGCCAGTAGTAGCGGGGCCAACAATCAGCCCCAGCATTTT | CASSSGANNQPQHF
TRBJ2-2 | TRBV7-2 | NA | NA | TGTGCCAGCAGCTTGCTAGTTGCCGGGGAGCTGTTTTTT | CASSLLVAGELFF
TRBJ1-6 | TRBV29-1 | NA | TRBD1 | TGCAGCGTTAGGGCAGGGGGGACCAATAATTCACCCCTCCACTTT | CSVRAGGTNNSPLHF
TRBJ2-1 | TRBV6-2/TRBV6-3 | NA | TRBD2 | TGTGCCAGCAGTTACTCGACTAGCGGGAGATTAGGGAATGAGCAGTTCTTC | CASSYSTSGRLGNEQFF
TRBJ1-4 | TRBV6-5 | NA | NA | TGTGCCAGCAGGGCAGCGGGGGCAACTAATGAAAAACTGTTTTTT | CASRAAGATNEKLFF
TRBJ2-2 | TRBV25-1 | NA | NA | TGTGCCAGCAGTGACTCGACAGTAAACACCGGGGAGCTGTTTTTT | CASSDSTVNTGELFF
TRBJ2-3 | TRBV3-1/TRBV3-2 | NA | TRBD2 | TGTGCCAGCAGCCAAGCGGGACTAGCAACGGACACAGATACGCAGTATTTT | CASSQAGLATDTDTQYF
TRBJ2-1 | TRBV7-6 | NA | NA | TGTGCCAGCAGCTTAACTACAGGGTTTGGCAATGAGCAGTTCTTC | CASSLTTGFGNEQFF
TRBJ2-1 | TRBV5-5 | NA | NA | TGTGCCAGCAGCTTAACCGCCGGGATCACGCTAGAGCAGTTCTTC | CASSLTAGITLEQFF
TRBJ2-7 | TRBV19 | NA | TRBD1 | TGTGCCAGTAGTATGGCAGGGGGATCCTACGAGCAGTACTTC | CASSMAGGSYEQYF
TRBJ2-6 | TRBV9 | few | TRBD1 | TGTGCCAGCAGCGTAGCAGGGGGCACGTCCAAATTGGCCAACGTCCTGACTTTC | CASSVAGGTSKLANVLTF
TRBJ2-7 | TRBV5-6 | few | TRBD1 | TGTGCCAGCAGCAAACAGGGGGCGTCCTACGAGCAGTACTTC | CASSKQGASYEQYF
TRBJ2-2 | TRBV5-4 | few | TRBD2 | TGTGCCAGCAGCTCTGGGACTACACACACCGGGGAGCTGTTTTTT | CASSSGTTHTGELFF
TRBJ2-1 | TRBV19 | once | TRBD2 | TGTGCCAGTGTGAGCGGGAGCTCCTACAATGAGCAGTTCTTC | CASVSGSSYNEQFF
TRBJ2-2 | TRBV19 | NA | NA | TGTGCCAGTAGTTCGTTAGCAGTCAACGGGGAGCTGTTTTTT | CASSSLAVNGELFF
TRBJ2-7 | TRBV12-3/TRBV12-4 | NA | NA | TGTGCCAGCAAACAGGGACACTACGAGCAGTACTTC | CASKQGHYEQYF
TRBJ1-3 | TRBV15 | NA | NA | TGTGCCACCAGCAGAGCTTCGGGGGTTTCAGGAAACACCATATATTTT | CATSRASGVSGNTIYF
TRBJ2-2 | TRBV5-4 | NA | NA | TGTGCCAGCAGCCCCCGGGGGAGCGGAATGGGTACCGGGGAGCTGTTTTTT | CASSPRGSGMGTGELFF
TRBJ2-2 | TRBV3-1/TRBV3-2 | NA | TRBD1 | TGTGCCAGCAGGGGACAGGGGAAAACCGGGGAGCTGTTTTTT | CASRGQGKTGELFF